This entry lists 5 T cell receptor beta chains sequenced from one sample in a study of blood T cell repertoires in COVID-19 (dated by TCRdb to about 2020). Library generation was performed with the immunoSEQ multiplex PCR assay. What TCRdb holds here is the immuneACCESS table cut down to in-frame rearrangements. Part of the clones is not present; checked against another copy, under half of the missing clones reflect an unresolved V gene, and the others are unexplained. In all, the sample holds hundreds of thousands of clones, and roughly 90% of those were seen once. The ten biggest clones cover just under 9.5% of the sample. The specimen was PBMCs or T cells enriched from blood (not recorded which). Receptors were obtained from a woman aged 25 to 39 who had recovered from COVID-19.

The J gene is TRBJ1-2, the V gene TRBV11-1; D is possibly TRBD1 (6 bases). This CDR3 contains 12 residues. V shed 4 bases and J shed 5 bases, with 8 bases lying between them. The germline CDR1 and CDR2 sequences are SGHAT and FQDESV (reference sequence). CDR3 nucleotides: TGTGCCAGCAGCTCGACAGGTTATGGCTACACCTTC. Translated: CASSSTGYGYTF.

This clone was observed a handful of times. The gene calls are TRBV6-1 and TRBJ2-7; TRBD2 is a possible D gene (5 bases). Between the trimmed V and J ends, which lost 2 bases and 9 bases, there was a span of 17 bases. The CDR3 loop spans 14 amino acids. The V gene's germline CDR1 is MNHNS and CDR2 SASEGT. CDR3 sequence (DNA): TGTGCCAGCAGTGAACGGACTCCCGTTGGCGGGCAGTACTTC. Protein: CASSERTPVGGQYF.

The chain carries TRBV11-3 and TRBJ1-3; D unclear. The CDR3 loop spans 13 amino acids. V was clipped by 3 bases and J by 0 bases, with 3 bases between them. Germline V gives CDR1 SGHNT, CDR2 YENEEA. The CDR3 DNA reads TGTGCCAGCAGCTTGAGCTCTGGAAACACCATATATTTT. Amino acid sequence: CASSLSSGNTIYF.

The chain uses TRBV12-3 or TRBV12-4 and TRBJ2-2; D perhaps matches TRBD2 (7 bases). Trimming removed 7 bases at V and 15 bases at J, with 18 bases between. The CDR3 runs 12 residues. The CDR3 sequence: CASTGEGGWMFF. DNA of the CDR3: TGTGCCAGCACCGGGGAGGGGGGATGGATGTTTTTT.

Written as DNA, the CDR3 is TGTGCCAGCAGCCCACTTAGCGGAGTCTACGAGCAGTACTTC. It is translated as CASSPLSGVYEQYF. The V call is TRBV11-2, the J call TRBJ2-7; possible D gene TRBD2, 6 bases. Deletions cut 5 bases from V and 3 bases from J, with 14 bases between. Germline V lookup: CDR1 SGHAT, CDR2 FQNNGV. This CDR3 contains 14 residues.